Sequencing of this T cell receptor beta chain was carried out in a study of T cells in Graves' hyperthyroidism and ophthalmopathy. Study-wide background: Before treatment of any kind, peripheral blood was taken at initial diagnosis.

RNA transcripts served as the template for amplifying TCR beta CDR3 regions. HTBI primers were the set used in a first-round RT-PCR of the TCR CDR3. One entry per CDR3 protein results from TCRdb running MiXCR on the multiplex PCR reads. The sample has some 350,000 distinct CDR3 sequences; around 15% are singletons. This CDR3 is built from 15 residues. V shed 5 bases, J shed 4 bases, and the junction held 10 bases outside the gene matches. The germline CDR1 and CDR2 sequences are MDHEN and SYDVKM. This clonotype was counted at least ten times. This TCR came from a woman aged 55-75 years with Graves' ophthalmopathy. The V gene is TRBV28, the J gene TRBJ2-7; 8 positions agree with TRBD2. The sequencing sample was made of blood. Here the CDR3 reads CASSEPGLAAYEQYF. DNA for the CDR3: TGTGCCAGCAGTGAGCCTGGACTAGCTGCGTACGAGCAGTACTTC. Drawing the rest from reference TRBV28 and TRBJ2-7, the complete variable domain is DVKVTQSSRYLVKRTGEKVFLECVQDMDHENMFWYRQDPGLGLRLIYFSYDVKMKEKGDIPEGYSVSREKKERFSLILESASTNQTSMYLCASSEPGLAAYEQYFGPGTRLTVT.